Below are 17 T cell receptor beta chains sequenced from a single sample in a study of cytomegalovirus exposure and HLA in healthy donors. The PCR had 60 Vbeta and 13 Jbeta primers. This table comes from immunoSEQ multiplex PCR, and its TCRdb copy is limited to in-frame clones, with some not included. The table for this sample gives 180,000 or so clones. Sequenced sample: PBMCs. These receptors all come from a boy younger than 18 in good health and CMV-seronegative.

The V gene is TRBV27, the J gene TRBJ2-4, with 9 bases matching TRBD2. Germline V gene lookup returns CDR1 MNHEY and CDR2 SMNVEV (reference sequence). The CDR3 covers 15 residues. The V segment lost 2 bases and the J segment 5 bases; nucleotides outside the gene matches: 4. Written as DNA, the CDR3 is TGTGCCAGCAGTTTAACGACTAGCGGCCAAAACATTCAGTACTTC. It specifies CASSLTTSGQNIQYF.

The gene calls are TRBV11-2 and TRBJ1-1, with D unclear. CDR3 size: 16 residues. Per germline, CDR1 SGHAT and CDR2 FQNNGV. V lost 3 bases to trimming and J lost 5 bases, with 19 bases between them. The CDR3 sequence: CASSFFQTVWSTEAFF. The CDR3 region has the DNA TGTGCCAGCAGCTTTTTCCAGACGGTCTGGAGTACTGAAGCTTTCTTT.

This chain connects TRBV5-1 to TRBJ1-2; a possible D gene is TRBD1 (5 bases). The V end lost 2 bases, the J end lost 8 bases, and 13 bases lay between the germline ends. This CDR3 is built from 13 residues. Germline CDR1 reads SGHRS; CDR2 reads YFSETQ. CDR3 sequence reads: CASSFVRGPGYTF. The CDR3 coding sequence is TGCGCCAGCAGCTTCGTAAGGGGTCCCGGCTACACCTTC.

V and J are TRBV28 and TRBJ1-4; weak D call: TRBD1 (5 bases). The CDR3 length is 18 residues. Germline CDR1 and CDR2: MDHEN and SYDVKM. V was clipped by 2 bases and J by 3 bases, with 19 bases between them. This CDR3 is CASSLQGSRRRANEKLFF. The CDR3 nucleotides are TGTGCCAGCAGTTTACAGGGTTCCCGGCGCAGGGCTAATGAAAAACTGTTTTTT.

V gene TRBV5-4 combines with J gene TRBJ2-3; 8 positions agree with TRBD2. With V trimmed by 0 bases and J by 2 bases, 2 bases remained unmatched. CDR3 size: 15 residues. Germline CDR1 reads SGHNT; CDR2 reads YYREEE (reference sequence). CDR3 bases: TGTGCCAGCAGCTTGGAACTAGCGGACACAGATACGCAGTATTTT. Encoded protein: CASSLELADTDTQYF.

The chain's CDR3 is CASSLAGQYNSPLHF. CDR3 nucleotides: TGTGCCAGCAGCTTGGCCGGACAGTATAATTCACCCCTCCACTTT. This chain links TRBV5-8 with TRBJ1-6; tentative D call: TRBD1 (6 bases). This CDR3 contains 15 residues. CDR1 SGHTS and CDR2 YDEGEE come from the germline V gene. Trimming took 0 bases from V and 4 from J, leaving 8 bases between them.

This chain connects TRBV11-3 to TRBJ2-3, with 11 bases aligning to TRBD2. Germline assignment: CDR1 SGHNT and CDR2 YENEEA. This CDR3 spans 16 amino acids. V lost 1 base, J lost 2 bases, and 2 bases stayed unmatched. The CDR3 protein is CASSLGLAGITDTQYF. CDR3 DNA: TGTGCCAGCAGCTTAGGACTAGCGGGGATCACAGATACGCAGTATTTT.

The CDR3 DNA is TGCCCCCAATCGGGGGTACCCTACAATGAGCAGTTCTTC. Encoded protein: CPQSGVPYNEQFF. The rearrangement uses TRBV29-1 and TRBJ2-1, with a tentative D call TRBD2 (6 bases). This CDR3 region has 13 residues. Germline V CDR1 and CDR2: SQVTM, ANQGSEA.

The CDR3: CASSLVGGVGYGYTF. As DNA, the CDR3 is TGTGCCAGCAGCTTAGTGGGGGGAGTCGGCTATGGCTACACCTTC. J is TRBJ1-2 and V is TRBV7-9; a weak D match, TRBD1 (5 bases). Trimming took 1 base from V and 4 from J, leaving 13 bases between them. CDR1 is SEHNR and CDR2 is FQNEAQ in the germline V gene (reference sequence). This CDR3 region has 15 residues.

This chain connects TRBV25-1 to TRBJ1-6; D is possibly TRBD1 (6 bases). Germline CDR1 and CDR2: MGHDK and SYGVNS. The CDR3 is 16 residues long. V dropped 2 bases and J dropped 9 bases, with 17 bases sitting between them. For the CDR3, the DNA is TGTGCCAGCAGTGAACCCGGGGTAGGGGGTCGTTCACCCCTCCACTTT. It codes for CASSEPGVGGRSPLHF.

CDR3 protein: CASKSTGQPVYNEQFF. CDR3 DNA: TGCGCCAGCAAGTCCACAGGGCAACCCGTCTACAATGAGCAGTTCTTC. The V call is TRBV5-1, the J call TRBJ2-1; a weak D match, TRBD1 (6 bases). CDR1 is SGHRS, CDR2 YFSETQ, per germline. Trimming pared 6 bases from V and 3 bases from J, leaving 19 bases between. The CDR3 is made up of 16 amino acids.

This sequence joins TRBV7-9 and TRBJ2-3; the D gene is possibly TRBD2 (7 bases). Trimming took off 4 bases at V and 5 bases at J, with 16 bases between the two ends. This CDR3 spans 15 amino acids. From germline, CDR1 is SEHNR and CDR2 FQNEAQ (reference sequence). CDR3 in amino acids: CASSSLGGAGDTQYF. Here the CDR3 DNA reads TGTGCCAGCAGCTCCCTAGGGGGGGCGGGAGATACGCAGTATTTT.

CDR3 in DNA: TGTGCCAGCGACCCTAGCGGGGGTCACACCGGGGAGCTGTTTTTT. Residues: CASDPSGGHTGELFF. V usage is TRBV6-6 and J usage is TRBJ2-2; 10 bases map to TRBD2. With 8 bases clipped from V and 3 bases from J, the junction kept 6 bases outside the gene matches. The CDR3 sequence is 15 residues long. Germline V gives CDR1 MNHNY, CDR2 SVGAGI (reference sequence).

The V and J genes are TRBV7-8 and TRBJ1-4; tentative D call: TRBD1 (6 bases). With 0 bases removed from V and 7 bases from J, the gap between germline ends came to 15 bases. This CDR3 comprises 16 residues. Germline lookup yields CDR1 SGHVS and CDR2 FQNEAQ. Here the CDR3 reads CASSLALGGASEKLFF. CDR3 sequence (DNA): TGTGCCAGCAGCTTAGCGCTTGGGGGCGCGAGTGAAAAACTGTTTTTT. The variable domain in full, with the rest retrieved from reference TRBV7-8 and TRBJ1-4, is GAGVSQSPRYKVAKRGQDVALRCDPISGHVSLFWYQQALGQGPEFLTYFQNEAQLDKSGLPSDRFFAERPEGSVSTLKIQRTQQEDSAVYLCASSLALGGASEKLFFGSGTQLSVL.

The genes are TRBV19 and TRBJ2-1, with a weak D call TRBD1 (5 bases). The CDR3 is 13 residues long. Trimming pared 1 base from V and 8 bases from J, leaving 9 bases between. CDR1 and CDR2 (germline): LNHDA, SQIVND (reference sequence). The CDR3 protein is CASSIGGAHEQFF. The CDR3 nucleotides are TGTGCCAGTAGTATAGGTGGGGCACATGAGCAGTTCTTC.

The V gene is TRBV6-1, the J gene TRBJ2-7; 7 positions match TRBD1. The germline gives CDR1 MNHNS, CDR2 SASEGT. This CDR3 is built from 13 residues. After removal of 8 bases from V and 6 bases from J, the junction contained 10 bases not matched to a gene. CDR3 sequence (DNA): TGTGCCAGCGGCCGGGACAGCCCCCTCGAGCAGTACTTC. It specifies CASGRDSPLEQYF.

V usage is TRBV2 and J usage is TRBJ2-2; D not certain. The ends were cut back, 7 bases at V and 1 base at J, with 13 bases in the middle. Germline V gene sequence: CDR1 SNHLY, CDR2 FYNNEI. The length of the CDR3 is 15 residues. The CDR3 reads CASIPEPLNTGELFF. DNA for the CDR3: TGTGCCAGCATCCCTGAGCCATTGAACACCGGGGAGCTGTTTTTT. Looking up the rest from reference TRBV2 and TRBJ2-2 gives the full variable domain: EPEVTQTPSHQVTQMGQEVILRCVPISNHLYFYWYRQILGQKVEFLVSFYNNEISEKSEIFDDQFSVERPDGSNFTLKIRSTKLEDSAMYFCASIPEPLNTGELFFGEGSRLTVL.